This T cell receptor (beta chain) was found in a study of T-cell reconstitution after alpha-beta-depleted transplantation in children. Study-wide results and limits: Alpha-beta T cells present about two months after transplant were reported to originate from several hundred expanded graft clones.

Preparation of the TCRbeta library used unique molecular identifiers. TCRdb reprocessed the PCR reads via MiXCR and lists one record per CDR3 protein. Seen here are about 580,000 distinct CDR3 sequences, roughly 23% observed once, and the top ten hold 11% to 15%. In regard to this clonotype: Its antigen is currently unknown. Mismatch with germline at one junction end may stem from a read error.

The input for sequencing was PBMCs, mostly from graft donor cells, taken 360 days after TCRalphabeta/CD19-depleted stem cell transplant. This sequence was found in a boy under three years old who had a stem cell transplant for acute myeloid leukemia, so the T cells may come from the graft donor.

CDR3 sequence: CASTQGQGTQYF. DNA for the CDR3: TGTGCCAGCACACAGGGACAAGGGACCCAGTACTTC. This rearrangement joins TRBV12-3 or TRBV12-4 to TRBJ2-5; a weak D match, TRBD1 (6 bases). The length of the CDR3 is 12 residues.